Given below is one TCR beta chain in context. The antigen is undetermined. Mismatch with germline at one junction end may stem from a read error. A primer matching the constant region was used to make TCR beta cDNA from approximately 520 ng of total RNA. Construction of TCR beta libraries relied on three successive nested multiplex PCR rounds employing slightly modified ARM-PCR. A C-beta reverse primer was combined with TRBV1-TRBV30 forward primers in the first two PCR rounds, and each round had approximately 9 cycles. TCRdb re-called the multiplex PCR reads with MiXCR, one entry per CDR3 protein. The table lists approximately 320,000 distinct CDR3 sequences, approximately 58% of them singletons. Unsorted whole blood supplied the blood RNA, and germline DNA was isolated too. This sample was taken from a study of tumor-infiltrating lymphocytes in primary liver carcinoma. Study-wide context: With diameters of about 4 to 11 cm, tumors were stage T1-T3 N0M0. Study results and limitations: Among the pair types, tumor region pairs showed more overlap than tumor-adjacent and tumor-blood pairs. Blood had a significantly lower top-250-clone fraction than tumors did (p = 0.039).

The CDR3 has 16 amino acids. Germline CDR1 reads LGHNA; CDR2 reads YSLEER. What was sequenced was peripheral blood. The TCR comes from a woman aged 30 to 39 with primary liver carcinoma and hepatitis B virus infection. The chain is built from TRBV4-3 and TRBJ1-2, with D maybe TRBD1 (5 bases). This chain's CDR3 is CASNQEGRVGHYGYTF. CDR3 coding DNA: TGCGCCAGCAACCAAGAAGGGCGTGTGGGGCACTATGGCTACACCTTC.